A selection of T cell receptor beta chains follows, all from one sample in a study of cytomegalovirus exposure and HLA in healthy donors. Profiled with immunoSEQ multiplex PCR; TCRdb holds only in-frame clones, not every one. In the table there are around 110,000 clones, around 70% of which are singletons. Sequencing used PBMCs. Receptor source: a woman in her late teens or twenties in good health and CMV-seronegative. Both conserved end residues are part of each CDR3. A D gene is named only where the DNA matches it firmly. A row's size may be missing; if present it is once, few, many or a size class.

v_call: TRBV28
d_call: -
clone_size: few
j_call: TRBJ1-1
cdr3_aa: CASSLGGVGTEAFF
cdr3_nt: TGTGCCAGCAGTTTGGGGGGAGTGGGAACTGAAGCTTTCTTT

v_call: TRBV19
d_call: TRBD2
clone_size: -
j_call: TRBJ2-5
cdr3_aa: CASSTSGSPGTQYF
cdr3_nt: TGTGCCAGCAGCACTAGCGGATCCCCGGGGACCCAGTACTTC

v_call: TRBV5-1
d_call: TRBD2
clone_size: few
j_call: TRBJ2-1
cdr3_aa: CASSLGGRGAYNEQFF
cdr3_nt: TGCGCCAGCAGCTTGGGTGGGCGGGGGGCGTACAATGAGCAGTTCTTC

v_call: TRBV6-4
d_call: -
clone_size: -
j_call: TRBJ1-2
cdr3_aa: CASSPTGNLYGYTF
cdr3_nt: TGTGCCAGCAGTCCTACAGGGAACCTATATGGCTACACCTTC

v_call: TRBV5-1
d_call: TRBD1
clone_size: -
j_call: TRBJ1-4
cdr3_aa: CASSGTGRFTNEKLFF
cdr3_nt: TGCGCCAGCAGCGGGACAGGGAGGTTCACTAATGAAAAACTGTTTTTT

v_call: TRBV28
d_call: -
clone_size: -
j_call: TRBJ1-1
cdr3_aa: CASSLEAVNTEAFF
cdr3_nt: TGTGCCAGCAGTTTGGAGGCGGTGAACACTGAAGCTTTCTTT

v_call: TRBV19
d_call: -
clone_size: few
j_call: TRBJ2-6
cdr3_aa: CASIHSSPSGANVLTF
cdr3_nt: TGTGCCAGTATCCACAGTTCTCCCTCTGGGGCCAACGTCCTGACTTTC

v_call: TRBV12-2
d_call: -
clone_size: -
j_call: TRBJ2-7
cdr3_aa: CASRHQESSYEQYF
cdr3_nt: TGTGCAAGTCGCCACCAGGAAAGCTCCTACGAGCAGTACTTC

v_call: TRBV7-6
d_call: TRBD2
clone_size: once
j_call: TRBJ2-7
cdr3_aa: CASSPLLAGDYEQYF
cdr3_nt: TGTGCCAGCAGCCCCCTTTTAGCGGGGGACTACGAGCAGTACTTC

v_call: TRBV19
d_call: TRBD1
clone_size: -
j_call: TRBJ1-1
cdr3_aa: CASSIWGGTGAEAFF
cdr3_nt: TGTGCCAGTAGTATCTGGGGTGGGACAGGTGCTGAAGCTTTCTTT

v_call: TRBV28
d_call: -
clone_size: -
j_call: TRBJ1-4
cdr3_aa: CASSFRGGTNEKLFF
cdr3_nt: TGTGCCAGCAGTTTCCGGGGTGGAACTAATGAAAAACTGTTTTTT

v_call: TRBV2
d_call: TRBD1
clone_size: -
j_call: TRBJ1-5
cdr3_aa: CASSGTGGLQPQHF
cdr3_nt: TGTGCCAGCAGTGGAACAGGGGGCTTGCAGCCCCAGCATTTT

v_call: TRBV6-1
d_call: -
clone_size: -
j_call: TRBJ2-7
cdr3_aa: CASEFLPQGTYEQYF
cdr3_nt: TGTGCCAGCGAATTCTTACCGCAGGGGACCTACGAGCAGTACTTC

v_call: TRBV11-2
d_call: -
clone_size: -
j_call: TRBJ2-7
cdr3_aa: CASSLGSGTYEQYF
cdr3_nt: TGTGCCAGCAGCTTAGGCTCAGGGACCTACGAGCAGTACTTC

v_call: TRBV9
d_call: TRBD1
clone_size: -
j_call: TRBJ2-7
cdr3_aa: CASSVGTGRYEQYF
cdr3_nt: TGTGCCAGCAGCGTCGGGACAGGAAGATACGAGCAGTACTTC

v_call: TRBV5-1
d_call: TRBD2
clone_size: -
j_call: TRBJ2-2
cdr3_aa: CASSATSGYTGELFF
cdr3_nt: TGCGCCAGCAGCGCGACTAGCGGATACACCGGGGAGCTGTTTTTT

v_call: TRBV2
d_call: TRBD1
clone_size: -
j_call: TRBJ2-5
cdr3_aa: CATSRKTGGETQYF
cdr3_nt: TGTGCCACCTCCAGAAAGACAGGGGGGGAGACCCAGTACTTC

v_call: TRBV7-6
d_call: TRBD1
clone_size: -
j_call: TRBJ1-1
cdr3_aa: CASSSMTGRNTEAFF
cdr3_nt: TGTGCCAGCAGCTCAATGACAGGGAGGAACACTGAAGCTTTCTTT

v_call: TRBV28
d_call: -
clone_size: once
j_call: TRBJ1-1
cdr3_aa: CASSSLPDTEAFF
cdr3_nt: TGTGCCAGCAGTTCCCTTCCCGACACTGAAGCTTTCTTT

v_call: TRBV5-1
d_call: -
clone_size: once
j_call: TRBJ1-4
cdr3_aa: CASRAGSNEKLFF
cdr3_nt: TGCGCCAGCAGGGCGGGTTCTAATGAAAAACTGTTTTTT

v_call: TRBV7-9
d_call: TRBD1
clone_size: -
j_call: TRBJ1-2
cdr3_aa: CASSPGQGEYYGYTF
cdr3_nt: TGTGCCAGCAGCCCCGGACAGGGAGAGTACTATGGCTACACCTTC

v_call: TRBV28
d_call: -
clone_size: -
j_call: TRBJ2-2
cdr3_aa: CASGSGGAAGELFF
cdr3_nt: TGTGCCAGCGGGAGTGGAGGCGCGGCCGGGGAGCTGTTTTTT

v_call: TRBV7-3
d_call: -
clone_size: few
j_call: TRBJ1-1
cdr3_aa: CASSLTFSFRANTEAFF
cdr3_nt: TGTGCCAGCAGCTTAACGTTTTCGTTCCGAGCCAACACTGAAGCTTTCTTT

v_call: TRBV28
d_call: TRBD1
clone_size: -
j_call: TRBJ2-7
cdr3_aa: CASSRPTGGGHEQYF
cdr3_nt: TGTGCCAGCAGCCGCCCAACAGGGGGCGGCCACGAGCAGTACTTC

v_call: TRBV6-1
d_call: TRBD1
clone_size: medium-sized
j_call: TRBJ1-5
cdr3_aa: CASEGQESQPQHF
cdr3_nt: TGTGCCAGTGAGGGACAGGAGAGTCAGCCCCAGCATTTT

v_call: TRBV27
d_call: TRBD2
clone_size: -
j_call: TRBJ2-1
cdr3_aa: CASSPGTSGSYNEQFF
cdr3_nt: TGTGCCAGCAGTCCGGGGACTAGCGGGAGCTACAATGAGCAGTTCTTC

v_call: TRBV5-4
d_call: TRBD2
clone_size: -
j_call: TRBJ2-1
cdr3_aa: CASSGRLAGYNEQFF
cdr3_nt: TGTGCCAGCAGCGGCAGACTAGCGGGGTACAATGAGCAGTTCTTC

v_call: TRBV6-5
d_call: -
clone_size: -
j_call: TRBJ1-5
cdr3_aa: CASRPTTHSNQPQHF
cdr3_nt: TGTGCCAGCAGGCCGACAACCCATAGCAATCAGCCCCAGCATTTT

v_call: TRBV28
d_call: -
clone_size: few
j_call: TRBJ1-4
cdr3_aa: CASSPPDSSTTNEKLFF
cdr3_nt: TGTGCCAGCAGTCCCCCGGACAGCTCCACAACTAATGAAAAACTGTTTTTT

v_call: TRBV28
d_call: -
clone_size: -
j_call: TRBJ1-2
cdr3_aa: CASSLRDYYGYTF
cdr3_nt: TGTGCCAGCAGTTTAAGGGACTATTATGGCTACACCTTC

v_call: TRBV28
d_call: -
clone_size: once
j_call: TRBJ1-1
cdr3_aa: CASSGGTEAFF
cdr3_nt: TGTGCCAGCAGTGGGGGGACTGAAGCTTTCTTT

v_call: TRBV27
d_call: -
clone_size: -
j_call: TRBJ1-1
cdr3_aa: CASSLSMNTEAFF
cdr3_nt: TGTGCCAGCAGTTTATCCATGAACACTGAAGCTTTCTTT

v_call: TRBV4-2
d_call: TRBD2
clone_size: few
j_call: TRBJ2-3
cdr3_aa: CASSQSGGRGSTDTQYF
cdr3_nt: TGTGCCAGCAGCCAAAGCGGGGGCCGGGGAAGCACAGATACGCAGTATTTT

v_call: TRBV13
d_call: -
clone_size: -
j_call: TRBJ1-1
cdr3_aa: CASSLAQEEAFF
cdr3_nt: TGTGCCAGCAGCTTAGCCCAAGAGGAAGCTTTCTTT

v_call: TRBV2
d_call: -
clone_size: -
j_call: TRBJ1-1
cdr3_aa: CASKGSRGNTEALF
cdr3_nt: TGTGCCAGCAAGGGGTCAAGGGGGAACACTGAAGCTCTCTTT

v_call: TRBV15
d_call: TRBD2
clone_size: -
j_call: TRBJ2-1
cdr3_aa: CATSRGGGADEQFF
cdr3_nt: TGTGCCACCAGCAGGGGCGGGGGGGCCGATGAGCAGTTCTTC

v_call: TRBV2
d_call: TRBD1
clone_size: -
j_call: TRBJ1-2
cdr3_aa: CASRGQGGRGYTF
cdr3_nt: TGTGCCAGTAGGGGACAGGGAGGTCGCGGCTACACCTTC

v_call: TRBV27
d_call: TRBD2
clone_size: -
j_call: TRBJ2-7
cdr3_aa: CASRSSGATYEQYF
cdr3_nt: TGTGCCAGCAGATCTAGCGGGGCAACCTACGAGCAGTACTTC

v_call: TRBV5-6
d_call: TRBD1
clone_size: -
j_call: TRBJ2-1
cdr3_aa: CASSLLDRDSYNEQFF
cdr3_nt: TGTGCCAGCAGCCTCCTTGATAGGGACAGCTACAATGAGCAGTTCTTC

v_call: TRBV20-1
d_call: -
clone_size: -
j_call: TRBJ2-7
cdr3_aa: CSVSSDEQYF
cdr3_nt: TGCAGTGTCTCGTCCGACGAGCAGTACTTC